Listed below are T cell receptor beta chains from one sample, sequenced in a study of OX40 agonist ivuxolimab in advanced cancers. Measured with immunoSEQ multiplex PCR; TCRdb has only the in-frame clones, and not every one. Altogether about 67,000 clones are present, around nine tenths being singletons, with the ten largest covering around 0.29%. Sequencing was performed on CD4+ or CD8+ T cells sorted from blood, taken in a trial of the OX40 agonist ivuxolimab. All receptors derive from an adult with an advanced solid tumor such as melanoma, head and neck, liver or kidney cancer. The CDR3 runs from the conserved cysteine through the conserved F or W. Each record gives: D gene, J gene, clone size, V gene, CDR3 protein, CDR3 DNA. A D gene is named only where the DNA matches it firmly. Size values are once, few and many counts, or a class for expanded clones, and some rows have none.

D: TRBD1; J: TRBJ1-2; size: few; V: TRBV28; CDR3: CASRTSTGYGYTF; DNA: TGTGCCAGCAGAACCTCGACAGGGTATGGCTACACCTTC
D: .; J: TRBJ2-5; size: .; V: TRBV25-1; CDR3: CASSDGTDQETQYF; DNA: TGTGCCAGCAGTGACGGAACGGATCAAGAGACCCAGTACTTC
D: TRBD2; J: TRBJ2-5; size: .; V: TRBV19; CDR3: CASSAGLAGVETQYF; DNA: TGTGCCAGTAGTGCGGGACTAGCGGGAGTAGAGACCCAGTACTTC
D: .; J: TRBJ2-7; size: .; V: TRBV10-3; CDR3: CAISVRVIDEQYF; DNA: TGTGCCATCAGTGTGAGGGTTATCGACGAGCAGTACTTC
D: .; J: TRBJ2-5; size: .; V: TRBV7-9; CDR3: CASSPTVQETQYF; DNA: TGTGCCAGCAGTCCAACGGTCCAAGAGACCCAGTACTTC
D: .; J: TRBJ1-1; size: .; V: TRBV27; CDR3: CASSPDVRFSGNTEAFF; DNA: TGTGCCAGCAGTCCGGATGTTAGGTTTTCTGGGAACACTGAAGCTTTCTTT
D: .; J: TRBJ2-7; size: .; V: TRBV14; CDR3: CASSQWVRTETYEQYF; DNA: TGTGCCAGCAGCCAATGGGTGAGGACCGAAACCTACGAGCAGTACTTC
D: TRBD2; J: TRBJ2-1; size: .; V: TRBV7-8; CDR3: CASSKMERLPTSGRAGNNEQFF; DNA: TGTGCCAGCAGCAAGATGGAACGACTACCTACTAGCGGGAGGGCCGGGAACAATGAGCAGTTCTTC
D: TRBD1; J: TRBJ1-2; size: .; V: TRBV19; CDR3: CASSVSGTGDGYTF; DNA: TGTGCCAGTAGTGTCTCCGGGACAGGTGATGGCTACACCTTC
D: .; J: TRBJ1-2; size: .; V: TRBV6-6; CDR3: CASSPPRERNYGYTF; DNA: TGTGCCAGCAGCCCTCCCCGAGAACGGAACTATGGCTACACCTTC
D: TRBD1; J: TRBJ2-7; size: .; V: TRBV7-2; CDR3: CASSFQQGAYEQYF; DNA: TGTGCCAGCAGCTTTCAACAGGGGGCCTACGAGCAGTACTTC
D: TRBD1; J: TRBJ2-2; size: .; V: TRBV7-8; CDR3: CASSSGQGSWELFF; DNA: TGTGCCAGCAGCTCCGGACAGGGTTCGTGGGAGCTGTTTTTT
D: TRBD2; J: TRBJ2-5; size: .; V: TRBV28; CDR3: CASIYREGQYF; DNA: TGTGCCAGCATTTACCGGGAGGGCCAGTACTTC
D: .; J: TRBJ2-6; size: .; V: TRBV7-2; CDR3: CASSSRGDNSGANVLTF; DNA: TGTGCCAGCAGCTCGAGGGGGGACAACTCTGGGGCCAACGTCCTGACTTTC
D: .; J: TRBJ2-5; size: once; V: TRBV14; CDR3: CASSQDENRVETQYF; DNA: TGTGCCAGCAGCCAAGATGAAAACAGGGTAGAGACCCAGTACTTC
D: .; J: TRBJ2-1; size: .; V: TRBV4-3; CDR3: CASSPAGPSYNEQFF; DNA: TGCGCCAGCAGCCCCGCGGGGCCGTCCTACAATGAGCAGTTCTTC
D: .; J: TRBJ2-7; size: .; V: TRBV5-6; CDR3: CASSLPGIPYEQYF; DNA: TGTGCCAGCAGCTTGCCAGGGATTCCCTACGAGCAGTACTTC
D: TRBD1; J: TRBJ2-5; size: .; V: TRBV7-8; CDR3: CASSVRQGVGETQYF; DNA: TGTGCCAGCAGCGTCCGACAGGGGGTGGGGGAGACCCAGTACTTC
D: TRBD1; J: TRBJ2-5; size: .; V: TRBV18; CDR3: CASSPSTGGVYETQYF; DNA: TGTGCCAGCTCACCTTCAACAGGGGGCGTCTATGAGACCCAGTACTTC
D: .; J: TRBJ1-5; size: few; V: TRBV25-1; CDR3: CASSHGWNQPQHF; DNA: TGTGCCAGCAGTCATGGATGGAATCAGCCCCAGCATTTT
D: TRBD1; J: TRBJ1-1; size: .; V: TRBV6-5; CDR3: CASSSKGQGAMRAFF; DNA: TGTGCCAGCAGCTCTAAAGGACAGGGGGCTATGAGGGCTTTCTTT
D: .; J: TRBJ2-5; size: .; V: TRBV10-3; CDR3: CAISDRETQYF; DNA: TGTGCCATCAGTGACAGGGAGACCCAGTACTTC
D: TRBD1; J: TRBJ2-3; size: .; V: TRBV5-1; CDR3: CASHDRVNTDTQYF; DNA: TGCGCCAGCCACGACAGGGTAAACACAGATACGCAGTATTTT
D: TRBD2; J: TRBJ2-1; size: .; V: TRBV10-3; CDR3: CAIASGTSLYNEQFF; DNA: TGTGCCATCGCTTCCGGGACTAGTCTATACAATGAGCAGTTCTTC
D: .; J: TRBJ2-5; size: .; V: TRBV4-1; CDR3: CASSQEGPRNSGYQETQYF; DNA: TGCGCCAGCAGCCAAGAAGGTCCTAGGAATTCGGGGTACCAAGAGACCCAGTACTTC
D: .; J: TRBJ2-5; size: .; V: TRBV7-7; CDR3: CASSLGGWETQYF; DNA: TGTGCCAGCAGCTTAGGGGGCTGGGAGACCCAGTACTTC
D: .; J: TRBJ2-7; size: .; V: TRBV6-5; CDR3: CASSGRLSYEQYF; DNA: TGTGCCAGCAGTGGTAGGCTATCCTACGAGCAGTACTTC
D: TRBD2; J: TRBJ2-1; size: .; V: TRBV5-4; CDR3: CAEPSGRASYNEQFF; DNA: TGTGCCGAACCTAGCGGGAGGGCCTCCTACAATGAGCAGTTCTTC
D: .; J: TRBJ2-1; size: .; V: TRBV7-9; CDR3: CASSLLTSEQFF; DNA: TGTGCCAGCAGCTTATTAACCTCGGAGCAGTTCTTC
D: .; J: TRBJ1-2; size: once; V: TRBV27; CDR3: CASSLSVTSLWGYTF; DNA: TGTGCCAGCAGTTTATCGGTCACAAGTCTATGGGGGTACACCTTC
D: .; J: TRBJ1-5; size: .; V: TRBV4-1; CDR3: CASSQEGVQPQHF; DNA: TGCGCCAGCAGCCAAGAAGGGGTCCAGCCCCAGCATTTT
D: TRBD1; J: TRBJ1-2; size: .; V: TRBV19; CDR3: CASNTGAVGYTF; DNA: TGTGCCAGCAACACAGGGGCAGTTGGCTACACCTTC
D: .; J: TRBJ2-3; size: once; V: TRBV11-3; CDR3: CASSLGEGAQYF; DNA: TGTGCCAGCAGCTTAGGGGAGGGGGCCCAGTATTTT
D: .; J: TRBJ1-5; size: few; V: TRBV18; CDR3: CASSQGKDQPQHF; DNA: TGTGCCAGCTCACAGGGGAAGGATCAGCCCCAGCATTTT
D: TRBD2; J: TRBJ2-7; size: .; V: TRBV7-9; CDR3: CASSRDYYEQYF; DNA: TGTGCCAGCAGCCGGGACTACTACGAGCAGTACTTC
D: .; J: TRBJ1-3; size: .; V: TRBV18; CDR3: CASSIASGNTIYF; DNA: TGTGCCAGCTCAATCGCGTCTGGAAACACCATATATTTT
D: .; J: TRBJ2-5; size: .; V: TRBV18; CDR3: CASSRGSAQETQYF; DNA: TGTGCCAGCTCACGGGGTAGCGCGCAAGAGACCCAGTACTTC
D: TRBD2; J: TRBJ2-6; size: once; V: TRBV18; CDR3: CASSSLAGALSGANVLTF; DNA: TGTGCCAGCTCGTCACTAGCGGGAGCATTGTCTGGGGCCAACGTCCTGACTTTC
D: TRBD1; J: TRBJ2-5; size: .; V: TRBV7-4; CDR3: CASSSPDRGLETQYF; DNA: TGTGCCAGCAGCTCACCCGACAGGGGCTTAGAGACCCAGTACTTC
D: .; J: TRBJ2-2; size: once; V: TRBV5-1; CDR3: CASNPQGLDTGELFF; DNA: TGCGCCAGCAACCCCCAGGGGTTAGATACCGGGGAGCTGTTTTTT
D: TRBD1; J: TRBJ1-2; size: .; V: TRBV5-1; CDR3: CASSVANNWDRGYGYTF; DNA: TGCGCCAGCAGCGTGGCGAATAACTGGGACAGGGGATATGGCTACACCTTC
D: .; J: TRBJ2-7; size: .; V: TRBV7-9; CDR3: CASSLSSIYEQYF; DNA: TGTGCCAGCAGCTTAAGTTCAATTTACGAGCAGTACTTC
D: TRBD2; J: TRBJ2-1; size: .; V: TRBV7-3; CDR3: CASSYSGSGYNEQFF; DNA: TGTGCCAGCAGCTATAGCGGGAGCGGGTACAATGAGCAGTTCTTC
D: TRBD1; J: TRBJ1-3; size: .; V: TRBV29-1; CDR3: CSVAQGGGNTIYF; DNA: TGCAGCGTGGCGCAGGGGGGAGGAAACACCATATATTTT
D: TRBD2; J: TRBJ2-2; size: .; V: TRBV4-1; CDR3: CASSQGTVTSGRTGELFF; DNA: TGCGCCAGCAGCCAAGGCACCGTGACTAGCGGGAGAACAGGGGAGCTGTTTTTT
D: .; J: TRBJ1-4; size: .; V: TRBV28; CDR3: CASSLFGREKLFF; DNA: TGTGCCAGCAGTTTATTCGGCCGCGAAAAACTGTTTTTT
D: .; J: TRBJ2-4; size: .; V: TRBV18; CDR3: CASTTKGNIQYF; DNA: TGTGCCAGCACCACTAAGGGGAACATTCAGTACTTC
D: .; J: TRBJ1-5; size: .; V: TRBV16; CDR3: CASSQSPHNQPQHF; DNA: TGTGCCAGCAGCCAATCTCCACACAATCAGCCCCAGCATTTT
D: .; J: TRBJ1-4; size: .; V: TRBV27; CDR3: CASSFRPAAGEKLFF; DNA: TGTGCCAGCAGTTTCCGCCCCGCTGCCGGGGAAAAACTGTTTTTT
D: .; J: TRBJ2-7; size: .; V: TRBV7-2; CDR3: CASSLGRVERNYEQYF; DNA: TGTGCCAGCAGCTTAGGTCGGGTGGAACGCAACTACGAGCAGTACTTC
D: .; J: TRBJ1-1; size: .; V: TRBV4-2; CDR3: CASSQDDVGGWTEAFF; DNA: TGTGCCAGCAGCCAAGACGACGTGGGAGGGTGGACTGAAGCTTTCTTT
D: TRBD2; J: TRBJ2-7; size: .; V: TRBV5-1; CDR3: CASSGLAGGEQYF; DNA: TGCGCCAGCAGCGGACTAGCGGGAGGCGAGCAGTACTTC
D: .; J: TRBJ1-1; size: .; V: TRBV9; CDR3: CASSVSRNTEAFF; DNA: TGTGCCAGCAGCGTTTCCCGGAACACTGAAGCTTTCTTT
D: TRBD2; J: TRBJ2-1; size: .; V: TRBV6-4; CDR3: CARHGNLGGPPLYNEQFF; DNA: TGTGCCAGGCACGGAAACCTGGGAGGGCCCCCGCTCTACAATGAGCAGTTCTTC
D: .; J: TRBJ1-1; size: .; V: TRBV9; CDR3: CASSVDGGYTEAFF; DNA: TGTGCCAGCAGCGTCGACGGGGGGTACACTGAAGCTTTCTTT
D: .; J: TRBJ1-4; size: .; V: TRBV11-2; CDR3: CASSTWDGEKLFF; DNA: TGTGCCAGCAGCACCTGGGACGGGGAAAAACTGTTTTTT
D: .; J: TRBJ1-1; size: .; V: TRBV19; CDR3: CASSQGNTVNTEAFF; DNA: TGTGCCAGTTCGCAGGGAAATACCGTGAACACTGAAGCTTTCTTT
D: TRBD2; J: TRBJ2-1; size: .; V: TRBV10-3; CDR3: CAISGTSDNEQFF; DNA: TGTGCCATCAGTGGGACTAGCGACAATGAGCAGTTCTTC